The source of this T cell receptor beta chain is a study of blood T cell repertoires in COVID-19 (dated by TCRdb to 2019 to 2021). Regarding the complete study: Samples covering the acute and convalescent phases of COVID-19 were provided by collaborators in the United States, Italy and Spain. Samples were obtained from the ongoing ImmuneRACE study (first 160 participants) and from 1,200 or so subjects provided by 6 global collaborators. Subjects who had been exposed to COVID-19, were actively infected with it, or had recovered from it provided the deeply sampled blood TCRbeta repertoires that made up the dataset. The prospective study material was composed of cDNA or gDNA derived from T cells, B-cell-depleted T cells, or PBMCs. The repertoires were made available in a free public database intended to serve as a resource for research on the immune response to SARS-CoV-2. HLA class I and class II types, where available, came from metadata supplied by the sample provider rather than from assay-based typing. The sample metadata nearly always contained a de-identified subject ID, COVID-19 status, age in years and sex.

Overall results and qualifications from the work: The quantity of clinical and demographic metadata differed by source and by participant and was supplied without curation.

This clone was recorded once. No cognate antigen has been identified for it. Qualities for individual bases were not recorded, and no much larger clone is one base off. Another Seattle source contributed samples from volunteer blood donors who had recovered from COVID-19. Collaborating institutions collected whole blood in K2EDTA tubes following their own protocols. For TCRbeta analysis, collaborators shipped samples in one of three forms: frozen whole blood, isolated PBMCs, or DNA extracted from either of those sample types. The CDR3 holds 13 amino acids from the cysteine to the phenylalanine. The retained sequence is limited to the CDR3, 39 bases, with the frame set at the first base. CDR1 LNHDA and CDR2 SQIVND are derived from the germline V gene (reference sequence). Cut back by 7 bases and 7 bases, the V and J ends lie 16 bases apart. The immunoSEQ Assay, a bias-controlled multiplex PCR, was used to amplify TCRbeta CDR3 regions from genomic DNA. The authors' analysis ran thus. The number of nucleated cells in each sample was estimated by amplification of reference gene primers within the assay. To quantify the absolute abundance of each unique TCRbeta CDR3 rearrangement, sequence reads were collapsed and filtered. Productive Simpson clonality was computed per sample as the square root of Simpson's diversity index over productive rearrangements. TCRdb provides this immuneACCESS table in a form limited to in-frame rearrangements. Some clones are lacking; in checked studies, under half of them reflect an unresolved V gene, and why the rest are absent is not known. That table is the source of V, J and clone size, and D and trimming were worked out from the DNA. The sample table shows 250,000 or so clones, and 88% are seen once. The ten largest clonotypes hold 0.9% to 1% of the sample.

The source of this sequence is a woman aged 40 to 49 who had recovered from COVID-19. The chain was built from TRBV19 and TRBJ1-1, with no confident D gene call. Source material: peripheral blood. The CDR3 amino acid sequence is: CASTPRETGEAFF. Here is the DNA: TGTGCCAGTACTCCGAGGGAGACGGGTGAAGCTTTCTTT.